Shown below are 25 T cell receptor beta chains from a single sample sequenced in a study of cytomegalovirus exposure and HLA in healthy donors. Generated by immunoSEQ multiplex PCR, the TCRdb table keeps only in-frame clones and is missing some. This sample has about 63,000 clones; just under 95% occur once, and the top ten carry 7%. The sequencing sample was made of PBMCs. Every receptor here comes from a woman under 30 in good health and CMV-seropositive.

The rearrangement joins TRBV28 to TRBJ1-5, with TRBD1 matching 8 bases. The V gene end was trimmed by 2 bases and the J gene end by 4 bases; junction bases not matched to a gene: 10. This CDR3 has 17 residues. Germline V gene lookup returns CDR1 MDHEN and CDR2 SYDVKM. The CDR3 sequence: CASSLIWTGQQNQPQHF. In DNA, the CDR3 is TGTGCCAGCAGTTTAATTTGGACAGGGCAGCAGAATCAGCCCCAGCATTTT.

The J gene is TRBJ2-3, the V gene TRBV4-1; tentatively, D is TRBD2 (6 bases). The germline V and J ends were trimmed by 4 bases and 3 bases, with 17 bases remaining between them. The CDR3 sequence is 16 residues long. Germline CDR1 MGHRA, CDR2 YSYEKL. The CDR3 reads CASSPENGRGTDTQYF. The DNA for the CDR3 is TGCGCCAGCAGCCCTGAGAACGGGAGAGGGACAGATACGCAGTATTTT.

This chain uses TRBV4-2 with TRBJ2-2; 10 bases align to TRBD2. Germline V lookup: CDR1 LGHNA, CDR2 YNFKEQ. This CDR3 spans 17 amino acids. The V segment lost 6 bases and the J segment 0 bases; nucleotides outside the gene matches: 7. In nucleotides, the CDR3 is TGTGCCAGCAGTTCCTCTAGCGGGAGAGCGAACACCGGGGAGCTGTTTTTT. Its protein is CASSSSSGRANTGELFF.

About this clone: The junction departs from the called germline gene at one end, perhaps through a read error. The chain employs TRBV7-7 and TRBJ2-2; D remains unclear. Looked up from germline, CDR1 is SSHAT and CDR2 is FNYEAQ (reference sequence). This CDR3 has 15 residues. The CDR3 loop is CASSPVGVATGELFF. The CDR3 DNA is TGTGCTAGCAGCCCGGTGGGCGTGGCCACCGGGGAGCTGTTTTTT.

The chain combines TRBV9 with TRBJ2-3, with 10 bases fitting TRBD2. The length of the CDR3 is 13 residues. Germline loops: CDR1 SGDLS, CDR2 YYNGEE. V was clipped by 4 bases and J by 9 bases; unmatched bases: 5. The CDR3 sequence: CASSPSGRRTQYF. The DNA of the CDR3 is TGTGCCAGCAGCCCTAGCGGGAGAAGGACGCAGTATTTT.

This chain links TRBV28 with TRBJ1-4; D may be TRBD1 (6 bases). The CDR3 loop spans 14 amino acids. With 3 bases removed from V and 6 bases from J, the gap between germline ends came to 11 bases. The germline gives CDR1 MDHEN, CDR2 SYDVKM. The CDR3 here is CASSFRGADEKLFF. CDR3 bases: TGTGCCAGCAGTTTTCGGGGGGCTGATGAAAAACTGTTTTTT.

The chain combines TRBV19 with TRBJ2-7; TRBD1 might be the D (5 bases). Germline V gene lookup returns CDR1 LNHDA and CDR2 SQIVND (reference sequence). The CDR3 sequence is 13 residues long. V was shortened by 5 bases and J by 5 bases, with 13 bases between the two germline ends. CDR3: CASSFRVSDEQYF. Here the CDR3 DNA reads TGTGCCAGTAGTTTCAGGGTCAGCGACGAGCAGTACTTC.

This chain uses TRBV27 with TRBJ2-1; D not resolved. V was shortened by 5 bases and J by 2 bases, with 7 bases between the two germline ends. The V gene's germline CDR1 is MNHEY and CDR2 SMNVEV (reference sequence). CDR3 size: 13 residues. The CDR3 DNA sequence: TGTGCCAGCAGTGGGCTGGCCTACAATGAGCAGTTCTTC. Translated, it gives CASSGLAYNEQFF.

This chain uses TRBV4-2 with TRBJ2-7; 9 bases agree with TRBD1. J was trimmed by 2 bases and V by 5 bases; bases with no gene match: 13. The CDR3 is made up of 17 amino acids. Germline V lookup: CDR1 LGHNA, CDR2 YNFKEQ. This CDR3 reads CASSASFRGQGTYEQYF. DNA for the CDR3: TGTGCCAGCAGCGCAAGTTTCAGGGGACAGGGCACCTACGAGCAGTACTTC.

The chain couples TRBV5-1 to TRBJ1-1; the match to TRBD1 covers 7 bases. With V trimmed by 7 bases and J by 1 base, 10 bases remained unmatched. Germline CDR1 reads SGHRS; CDR2 reads YFSETQ. This CDR3 is built from 15 residues. The CDR3 spells CASYTWTGPNTEAFF. The CDR3 region has the DNA TGCGCCAGCTACACTTGGACAGGCCCGAACACTGAAGCTTTCTTT.

V usage is TRBV7-2 and J usage is TRBJ2-7, with TRBD2 matching over 7 bases. CDR3 length equals 15 residues. V was clipped by 1 base and J by 4 bases; unmatched bases: 7. Per germline, CDR1 SGHTA and CDR2 FQGNSA. In DNA form, the CDR3 reads TGTGCCAGCAGCTTAGAGGCGGGAGTGGAGTACGAGCAGTACTTC. Residues: CASSLEAGVEYEQYF.

J is TRBJ1-2 and V is TRBV14; 8 positions agree with TRBD1. CDR3 length: 15 amino acids. Per germline, CDR1 SGHDN and CDR2 FVKESK. V lost 4 bases to trimming and J lost 8 bases; unmatched junction nucleotides: 12. The DNA for the CDR3 is TGTGCCAGCAGCCCCCGGGACAGGAGCCCTAGGGGCTACACCTTC. This encodes CASSPRDRSPRGYTF.

This chain joins TRBV7-3 and TRBJ1-6, with D hard to call. Germline assignment: CDR1 SGHTA and CDR2 FQGTGA. There are 14 residues in the CDR3. The V and J ends lost 0 bases and 12 bases respectively, with 12 bases between them. This CDR3 is CASSLTVEFGPLHF. The DNA for the CDR3 is TGTGCCAGCAGCTTAACGGTCGAGTTCGGACCCCTCCACTTT.

The V and J genes are TRBV4-2 and TRBJ1-2; TRBD1 matches at 7 bases. CDR3 size: 14 residues. In germline, CDR1 is LGHNA, CDR2 YNFKEQ. V trimming: 3 bases; J trimming: 7 bases; junction bases outside the gene matches: 8. CDR3 in amino acids: CASSHVTGDGGYTF. The CDR3 nucleotides read TGTGCCAGCAGCCACGTTACAGGGGATGGTGGCTACACCTTC.

V is TRBV7-2 and J is TRBJ2-3; TRBD1 aligns across 7 bases. Germline CDR1 SGHTA, CDR2 FQGNSA. The length of the CDR3 is 15 residues. J lost 4 bases, V lost 1 base, and 5 bases had no gene match. The chain's CDR3 is CASSLGLRGPDTQYF. For the CDR3, the DNA is TGTGCCAGCAGCTTAGGGTTAAGGGGGCCAGATACGCAGTATTTT.

The chain is built from TRBV29-1 and TRBJ1-4, with 7 nucleotides matching TRBD1. V was clipped by 7 bases and J by 4 bases; unmatched bases: 3. The CDR3 runs to 12 residues. Germline V gene sequence: CDR1 SQVTM, CDR2 ANQGSEA. Here the CDR3 reads CSATGRNEKLFF. CDR3 coding DNA: TGCAGCGCGACAGGGCGTAATGAAAAACTGTTTTTT.

The J gene is TRBJ1-5, the V gene TRBV2; no definite D call. V lost 2 bases to trimming and J lost 2 bases, with 7 bases between them. Germline V gene sequence: CDR1 SNHLY, CDR2 FYNNEI. This CDR3 region has 14 residues. The DNA of the CDR3 is TGTGCCAGCAGTGAATTGTCAGGCAATCAGCCCCAGCATTTT. This translates into CASSELSGNQPQHF.

The rearrangement uses TRBV19 and TRBJ2-1, with TRBD1 identical over 10 bases. CDR3 length: 16 residues. From germline, CDR1 is LNHDA and CDR2 SQIVND (reference sequence). Trimming removed 3 bases from V and 9 bases from J; junction bases left unmatched: 11. For the CDR3, the DNA is TGTGCCAGTAGTATTTCAGGACAGGGGGTCTTTAGTGAGCAGTTCTTC. It yields the protein CASSISGQGVFSEQFF.

Only one count was recorded for this clone. A junction boundary mismatches the germline segment, possibly from a read error. CDR3 sequence: CASSFPRMTGQGQVHSNQPQHF. DNA for the CDR3: TGTGCTAGCAGCTTTCCCCGGATGACGGGACAGGGTCAGGTACATAGCAATCAGCCCCAGCATTTT. The rearrangement uses TRBV7-7 and TRBJ1-5, with 9 bases that match TRBD1. This CDR3 region has 22 residues. CDR1 is SSHAT and CDR2 is FNYEAQ in the germline V gene (reference sequence).

This clone was seen only a few times. The chain couples TRBV18 to TRBJ1-2; D is uncertain. Germline V gene sequence: CDR1 KGHSH, CDR2 LQKENI. The CDR3 totals 15 residues. Trimming removed 2 bases at V and 0 bases at J, with 10 bases between. The CDR3 nucleotides are TGTGCCAGCTCACCAGCCGCCTTAGCTAACTATGGCTACACCTTC. Its protein is CASSPAALANYGYTF.

The V and J genes are TRBV4-1 and TRBJ2-7, with TRBD2 matching over 12 bases. Unmatched junction bases numbered 4, after V lost 3 bases and J lost 4 bases. Germline CDR1 and CDR2: MGHRA and YSYEKL. The CDR3 is 15 residues long. CDR3 in DNA: TGCGCCAGCAGCCAGAGGACTAGCGGGAATTACGAGCAGTACTTC. Amino acid sequence: CASSQRTSGNYEQYF.

DNA for the CDR3: TGTGCCAGCCGAGCGCGAGGTATAGCCAAAAACATTCAGTACTTC. It codes for CASRARGIAKNIQYF. This sequence joins TRBV28 and TRBJ2-4; D unresolved. V was clipped by 8 bases and J by 0 bases, with 14 bases between them. There are 15 residues in the CDR3. CDR1 MDHEN and CDR2 SYDVKM come from the germline V gene.

The chain has TRBV19 and TRBJ2-1; D may be TRBD2 (5 bases). Germline CDR1 reads LNHDA; CDR2 reads SQIVND (reference sequence). V lost 5 bases to trimming and J lost 5 bases, with 13 bases between them. The CDR3 runs to 14 residues. The CDR3 sequence is CASSLSSGDNEQFF. As DNA, the CDR3 is TGTGCCAGTAGTTTGTCCAGCGGAGACAATGAGCAGTTCTTC.

J is TRBJ1-4 and V is TRBV29-1, with TRBD1 identical over 7 bases. The CDR3 is 14 amino acids. In germline, CDR1 is SQVTM, CDR2 ANQGSEA. Germline trimming cut 3 bases from V and 6 bases from J; bases unmatched to any gene: 7. CDR3 residues: CSVELLGGDEKLFF. The DNA for the CDR3 is TGCAGCGTTGAGTTGCTAGGGGGCGATGAAAAACTGTTTTTT.

The rearrangement links TRBV19 to TRBJ2-7, with D possibly being TRBD1 (6 bases). The germline gives CDR1 LNHDA, CDR2 SQIVND (reference sequence). The CDR3 spans 15 residues. Trimming left V 3 bases short and J 2 bases short, with 14 bases between. DNA of the CDR3: TGTGCCAGTAGTATCTGGGGACAACCCCCCTACGAGCAGTACTTC. Protein product: CASSIWGQPPYEQYF.